This TCR beta chain came from a study of human T cells and chemical hapten exposure. Time point defined: patch test 1, 2 weeks after DPC sensitization. Treatment reported: therapeutic diphenylcyclopropenone sensitization with weekly scalp DPC. This CDR3 spans 15 amino acids. V was pared by 3 bases and J by 7 bases, with 7 bases of the junction left unmatched. The V gene's germline CDR1 is KGHDR and CDR2 SFDVKD. This clonotype turned up a few times. TCRdb reprocessed the RACE reads with MiXCR, giving one entry per CDR3 protein. The data contain under 450,000 distinct CDR3 sequences, 4% to 5.5% of them singletons.

This receptor was taken from a woman aged 45-65 years with alopecia areata. Some clones in this sample may be carry-over from other donors' samples. The chain combines TRBV24-1 with TRBJ2-5; 10 bases align to TRBD1. Sequenced here: whole blood, sampled in connection with sensitization to the hapten diphenylcyclopropenone (DPC). CDR3 protein: CATSDPDRGVVTQYF. As DNA, the CDR3 is TGTGCCACCAGTGATCCGGACAGGGGGGTTGTGACCCAGTACTTC.